This TCR beta chain was sequenced during a study of molecular identifiers for immune sequencing clone quantification. With regard to this clonotype: A junction end diverges from the germline sequence, so it may reflect a read error.

Germline lookup yields CDR1 LGHDT and CDR2 YNNKEL (reference sequence). This CDR3 contains 16 residues. MiXCR was run by TCRdb on the PCR reads, yielding one entry per CDR3 protein. The sample records more than 450,000 distinct CDR3 sequences, roughly 25% being singletons. The chain uses TRBV3-1 and TRBJ2-1, with a weak D call TRBD1 (5 bases). Sequencing was carried out using naive CD8+ T cells from blood, with Jurkat cell RNA spiked in. The subset is: FACS-sorted CD8+CD4-CCR7+CD45RA+ naive T cells. The receptor was derived from a human donor in good health. Some libraries in this study had Jurkat cell RNA spiked in. The CDR3 coding sequence is TGTGCCAGCAGCCAGGACACCGACGGACCCTATAATGAGCAGTTCTTC. As protein: CASSQDTDGPYNEQFF.